The source of this T cell receptor beta chain is a study of blood T cells in healthy people across ages. Study-wide findings and caveats: More naive CD4+ cells and higher diversity marked long-lived donors relative to aged donors.

The CDR3 is 13 residues long. The V gene's germline CDR1 is LGHDT and CDR2 YNNKEL (reference sequence). V lost 5 bases and J lost 2; bases outside the gene matches: 2. Of note for this clonotype: Its antigen is unknown.

A sample-barcoded 5' primer and a J-beta primer mix were used in a second PCR of roughly 7 to 11 cycles. MiXCR was run by TCRdb on the 5' RACE reads, yielding one entry per CDR3 protein. The sample lists hundreds of thousands of distinct CDR3 sequences; roughly 50% were seen once. The sequencing input was blood. The chain links TRBV3-1 to TRBJ2-5, with TRBD2 identical over 7 bases. The TCR sequence derives from a man aged 55 to 70 in good health. The CDR3 DNA sequence: TGTGCCAGCAGCGGGGGGGAGCAAGAGACCCAGTACTTC. It specifies CASSGGEQETQYF.